This record concerns one T cell receptor beta chain sequence. This record belongs to a study of blood T cell repertoires in COVID-19. Study details: Donors in the United States, Italy and Spain gave samples during acute or convalescent COVID-19.

Clones were read by immunoSEQ multiplex PCR, and TCRdb kept only the in-frame ones, dropping some. The table includes about 95,000 clones, 81% detected once. This clonotype was sampled from an elderly man with COVID-19, enrolled during active disease. The sequenced material came from peripheral blood.

Written as DNA, the CDR3 is TGCGCCAGCAGCCTAACAGACTCTGGAAACACCATATATTTT. It translates to CASSLTDSGNTIYF. The chain has TRBV5-1 and TRBJ1-3, with D unresolved. The ends were cut back, 4 bases at V and 0 bases at J, with 8 bases in the middle. The germline CDR1 and CDR2 sequences are SGHRS and YFSETQ. This CDR3 has 14 amino acids.